Presented here are 25 T cell receptor beta chains from one specimen sequenced in a study of T-cell memory formation after mild COVID-19. TCRdb recomputed calls from the 5' RACE reads with MiXCR, one row per CDR3 protein. Counted here are some 150,000 distinct CDR3 sequences, 6% to 7% occurring once; the ten biggest clones make up under 2.5%. What was sequenced was PBMCs or a T cell subset sorted from them (not recorded which). These receptors were taken from an adult woman who had mild COVID-19 (a few samples of this study predate the infection). Cell type and time point are not known.

For this clonotype: This could be a read error, since a much larger clone is one nucleotide away. The chain recombines TRBV3-1 with TRBJ2-1, with D maybe TRBD1 (6 bases). Germline loops: CDR1 LGHDT, CDR2 YNNKEL (reference sequence). The CDR3 has 17 amino acids. The CDR3 sequence: CASSQVFLQGSYTEQFF. In DNA form, the CDR3 reads TGTGCCAGCAGCCAAGTATTCCTTCAGGGGTCCTACACTGAGCAGTTCTTC.

The V gene is TRBV12-3 or TRBV12-4, the J gene TRBJ2-4; D may match TRBD1 or TRBD2 (5 bases each). Between the trimmed V and J ends, which lost 7 bases and 9 bases, there was a span of 10 bases. The CDR3 spans 11 residues. CDR3: CASTQGVIQYF. The CDR3 coding sequence is TGTGCCAGCACCCAGGGAGTCATTCAGTACTTC.

The chain joins TRBV4-1 to TRBJ2-7; 7 bases map to TRBD1. The V gene end was trimmed by 2 bases and the J gene end by 1 base; junction bases not matched to a gene: 8. Germline CDR1 and CDR2: MGHRA and YSYEKL. The CDR3 spans 16 residues. The CDR3 reads CASSQPGGIGSYEQYF. The CDR3 DNA reads as TGCGCCAGCAGCCAACCAGGGGGTATCGGGTCCTACGAGCAGTACTTC.

This rearrangement joins TRBV27 to TRBJ1-1; D is undetermined. Per germline, CDR1 MNHEY and CDR2 SMNVEV (reference sequence). The CDR3 is made up of 13 amino acids. Trimming removed 5 bases at V and 5 bases at J, with 12 bases between. CDR3 DNA sequence: TGTGCCAGCAGTCCCCAGAGGCGTACTGAAGCTTTCTTT. This sequence encodes CASSPQRRTEAFF.

The sample holds a few counts of this clonotype. The chain employs TRBV24-1 and TRBJ1-1, with 8 bases matching TRBD1. J was trimmed by 11 bases and V by 5 bases; bases with no gene match: 6. Per the germline V gene, CDR1 is KGHDR and CDR2 is SFDVKD. The CDR3 extends over 12 amino acids. CDR3 in amino acids: CATSVAGGGAFF. CDR3 nucleotides: TGTGCCACCAGTGTCGCAGGGGGCGGGGCTTTCTTT.

The gene calls are TRBV2 and TRBJ1-6; the D gene is possibly TRBD1 (6 bases). The CDR3 is 13 amino acids. With 9 bases removed from V and 8 bases from J, the gap between germline ends came to 14 bases. Per germline, CDR1 SNHLY and CDR2 FYNNEI. The CDR3 is CASRTGLDSPLHF. CDR3 bases: TGTGCCAGTCGTACAGGGCTCGATTCACCCCTCCACTTT.

This clonotype was observed at least ten times. The V gene is TRBV12-3 or TRBV12-4, the J gene TRBJ2-7; D might be TRBD1 (6 bases). The length of the CDR3 is 17 residues. Trimming cost V 3 bases and J 2 bases, with 20 bases left between them. CDR3 amino acids: CASSFRQAASRAYEQYF. The CDR3 DNA reads as TGTGCCAGCAGTTTTAGACAGGCCGCATCGAGAGCCTACGAGCAGTACTTC.

This clonotype was observed at least ten times. This chain joins TRBV6-5 and TRBJ2-1; 15 bases are shared with TRBD2. CDR3 length: 17 amino acids. In germline, CDR1 is MNHEY, CDR2 SVGAGI. V lost 0 bases to trimming and J lost 9 bases; unmatched junction nucleotides: 6. CDR3 loop: CASSYSGRTSGGGEQFF. The CDR3 nucleotides read TGTGCCAGCAGTTACTCGGGTCGGACTAGCGGGGGGGGTGAGCAGTTCTTC.

The CDR3 sequence is CASSPPGGNYGYTF. The CDR3 DNA reads TGTGCCAGCTCACCACCGGGCGGTAACTATGGCTACACCTTC. V gene TRBV18 combines with J gene TRBJ1-2; D is unresolved. Per the germline V gene, CDR1 is KGHSH and CDR2 is LQKENI. The V end lost 0 bases, the J end lost 1 base, and 6 bases lay between the germline ends. The length of the CDR3 is 14 residues.

This clonotype appeared a few times. This chain connects TRBV5-1 to TRBJ2-3, with D hard to call. With 0 bases removed from V and 2 bases from J, the gap between germline ends came to 10 bases. The CDR3 runs to 15 residues. Germline lookup yields CDR1 SGHRS and CDR2 YFSETQ. The CDR3 region has the DNA TGCGCCAGCAGCTTGGGCCTCAACCCCACAGATACGCAGTATTTT. Residues: CASSLGLNPTDTQYF. The whole variable domain, remainder taken from reference TRBV5-1 and TRBJ2-3, is KAGVTQTPRYLIKTRGQQVTLSCSPISGHRSVSWYQQTPGQGLQFLFEYFSETQRNKGNFPGRFSGRQFSNSRSEMNVSTLELGDSALYLCASSLGLNPTDTQYFGPGTRLTVL.

This clonotype turned up a few times. This sequence joins TRBV2 and TRBJ2-2; TRBD2 matches 14 bases. The CDR3 sequence is 13 residues long. Germline CDR1 reads SNHLY; CDR2 reads FYNNEI. V gave up 8 bases and J gave up 16 bases; unmatched junction bases: 9. The CDR3 protein is CASRLRGLAGEFF. The CDR3, as DNA: TGTGCCAGCCGTCTACGGGGACTAGCGGGAGAGTTTTTT.

V and J are TRBV19 and TRBJ2-1; 11 bases fit TRBD1. From germline, CDR1 is LNHDA and CDR2 SQIVND (reference sequence). The CDR3 is made up of 13 amino acids. Trimming took 9 bases from V and 6 from J; bases not matched to a gene: 4. This chain's CDR3 is CASSDRGLNEQFF. The CDR3 coding sequence is TGTGCCAGCTCGGACAGGGGGCTCAATGAGCAGTTCTTC.

The chain's CDR3 is CASSPGRPNTEAFF. CDR3 DNA sequence: TGTGCCAGCAGCCCGGGACGGCCGAACACTGAAGCTTTCTTT. This chain uses TRBV6-6 with TRBJ1-1; a possible D gene is TRBD1 (5 bases). V lost 6 bases, J lost 1 base, and 12 bases lay in between. Per the germline V gene, CDR1 is MNHNY and CDR2 is SVGAGI (reference sequence). There are 14 residues in the CDR3.

Ten or more counts support this clonotype. The V and J genes are TRBV12-3 or TRBV12-4 and TRBJ2-3, with unresolved D. Trimming removed 6 bases at V and 6 bases at J, with 7 bases between. The CDR3 extends over 11 amino acids. The CDR3, as DNA: TGTGCCAGCAGGACATGGGATACGCAGTATTTT. Amino acid sequence: CASRTWDTQYF.

This chain uses TRBV7-9 with TRBJ2-1; no definite D call. Germline CDR1 is SEHNR and CDR2 is FQNEAQ (reference sequence). V was trimmed by 5 bases and J by 6 bases, leaving 20 bases between them. The CDR3 is 16 amino acids. The CDR3 sequence: CASSQVIPLSPNEQFF. The CDR3 DNA reads TGTGCCAGCAGCCAGGTGATCCCTCTCTCCCCCAATGAGCAGTTCTTC.

The gene calls are TRBV6-4 and TRBJ2-1; 7 bases line up with TRBD2. Germline trimming cut 0 bases from V and 1 base from J; bases unmatched to any gene: 0. Germline values: CDR1 MRHNA, CDR2 SNTAGT. The CDR3 loop spans 15 amino acids. CDR3 coding DNA: TGTGCCAGCAGTGACTCTAGCGGGTCCTACAATGAGCAGTTCTTC. It specifies CASSDSSGSYNEQFF.

This clonotype was counted ten times or more. V is TRBV7-9 and J is TRBJ1-2; the D gene is possibly TRBD1 (6 bases). Per germline, CDR1 SEHNR and CDR2 FQNEAQ (reference sequence). This CDR3 is built from 12 residues. V was pared by 4 bases and J by 8 bases, with 11 bases between. CDR3 coding DNA: TGTGCCAGCAGCTACAGGGTTGGGGGCTACACCTTC. It encodes CASSYRVGGYTF.

The chain combines TRBV30 with TRBJ1-3, with 7 positions matching TRBD1. Germline V gene sequence: CDR1 GTSNPN, CDR2 SVGIG (reference sequence). After removal of 5 bases from V and 0 bases from J, the junction contained 7 bases not matched to a gene. This CDR3 has 15 residues. The chain's CDR3 is CAWGAGGNSGNTIYF. As DNA, the CDR3 is TGTGCCTGGGGCGCAGGGGGTAACTCTGGAAACACCATATATTTT.

Ten or more counts support this clonotype. The chain carries TRBV5-1 and TRBJ2-3; either TRBD1 or TRBD2 may fit D (7 bases each). Germline V gives CDR1 SGHRS, CDR2 YFSETQ. The V and J ends lost 5 bases and 2 bases respectively, with 12 bases between them. This CDR3 is 14 amino acids long. This CDR3 is CASRGGTDTDTQYF. The CDR3 coding sequence is TGCGCCAGCAGGGGGGGGACAGACACAGATACGCAGTATTTT.

This clonotype was found a few times. The chain links TRBV5-1 to TRBJ1-4, with D possibly being TRBD1 (5 bases). This CDR3 is 15 amino acids long. Between the trimmed V and J ends, which lost 7 bases and 3 bases, there was a span of 16 bases. Germline values: CDR1 SGHRS, CDR2 YFSETQ. CDR3 in amino acids: CASSFRRGANEKLFF. Written as DNA, the CDR3 is TGCGCCAGCTCCTTCCGCAGAGGGGCTAATGAAAAACTGTTTTTT.

This clonotype appeared many times. V and J are TRBV24-1 and TRBJ2-2; D not certain. Germline-derived CDR1 and CDR2 are KGHDR and SFDVKD. The CDR3 covers 12 residues. Trimming shortened V by 6 bases and J by 0 bases, and 1 base separated the two germline ends. The CDR3 here is CATSSNTGELFF. CDR3 nucleotide sequence: TGTGCCACCAGTTCGAACACCGGGGAGCTGTTTTTT.

In this sample, this clonotype turned up many times. The rearrangement uses TRBV9 and TRBJ1-6; tentative D call: TRBD1 (5 bases). This CDR3 has 14 amino acids. With 3 bases removed from V and 10 bases from J, the gap between germline ends came to 14 bases. Germline CDR1 is SGDLS and CDR2 is YYNGEE. CDR3 amino acids: CASSGQGSRSPLHF. In DNA form, the CDR3 reads TGTGCCAGCAGCGGCCAGGGATCGCGCTCACCCCTCCACTTT.

This chain joins TRBV29-1 and TRBJ2-3; 10 bases are shared with TRBD2. Germline CDR1 SQVTM, CDR2 ANQGSEA. V was pared by 4 bases and J by 1 base, with 11 bases of the junction left unmatched. The CDR3 is made up of 17 amino acids. CDR3 coding DNA: TGCAGCGTTGTCAGGGTAGCGGGAGGTTATCGCACAGATACGCAGTATTTT. Its translation is CSVVRVAGGYRTDTQYF.

This clonotype has more than one count but fewer than ten. The gene calls are TRBV20-1 and TRBJ1-2, with TRBD1 as a possible D gene (6 bases). CDR1 and CDR2 from the germline V gene are DFQATT and SNEGSKA (reference sequence). V lost 6 bases and J lost 1, with 12 bases in between. This CDR3 region has 13 residues. CDR3 DNA sequence: TGCAGTGCCCGGAGGGGGAATAACTATGGCTACACCTTC. Encoded protein: CSARRGNNYGYTF.

This clonotype was seen repeatedly, ten times or more. The chain combines TRBV7-2 with TRBJ1-1; D gene unclear. This CDR3 spans 14 amino acids. In germline, CDR1 is SGHTA, CDR2 FQGNSA. V was trimmed by 2 bases and J by 1 base, leaving 8 bases between them. Here the CDR3 reads CASSLLQTNTEAFF. The CDR3 coding sequence is TGTGCCAGCAGCTTATTACAGACGAACACTGAAGCTTTCTTT. Complete variable domain (other parts from reference TRBV7-2 and TRBJ1-1): GAGVSQSPSNKVTEKGKDVELRCDPISGHTALYWYRQSLGQGLEFLIYFQGNSAPDKSGLPSDRFSAERTGGSVSTLTIQRTQQEDSAVYLCASSLLQTNTEAFFGQGTRLTVV.